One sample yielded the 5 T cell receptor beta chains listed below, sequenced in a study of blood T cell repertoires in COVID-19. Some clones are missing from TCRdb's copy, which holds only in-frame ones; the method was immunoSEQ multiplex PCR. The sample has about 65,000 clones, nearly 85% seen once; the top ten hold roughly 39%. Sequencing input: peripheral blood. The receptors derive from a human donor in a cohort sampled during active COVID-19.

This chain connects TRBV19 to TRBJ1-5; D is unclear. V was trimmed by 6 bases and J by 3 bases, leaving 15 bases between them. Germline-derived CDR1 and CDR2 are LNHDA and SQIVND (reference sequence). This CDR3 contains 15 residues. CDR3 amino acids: CASSPPGRINQPQHF. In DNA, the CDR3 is TGTGCCAGTAGCCCACCGGGTAGGATCAATCAGCCCCAGCATTTT.

CDR3 residues: CASSPMAGPQETQYF. Written as DNA, the CDR3 is TGTGCCAGCAGCCCCATGGCGGGGCCCCAAGAGACCCAGTACTTC. This rearrangement joins TRBV3-1 (or the pseudogene TRBV3-2) to TRBJ2-5, with D perhaps matching TRBD2 (6 bases). Germline CDR1 reads LGHDT; CDR2 reads YNNKEL (reference sequence). This CDR3 is built from 15 residues. V lost 4 bases to trimming and J lost 1 base, with 13 bases between them.

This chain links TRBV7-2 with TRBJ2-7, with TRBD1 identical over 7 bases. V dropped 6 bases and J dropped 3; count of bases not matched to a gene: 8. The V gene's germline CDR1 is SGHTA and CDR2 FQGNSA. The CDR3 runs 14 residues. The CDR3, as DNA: TGTGCCAGCAGGAGCGAGGGGGCGAGCTACGAGCAGTACTTC. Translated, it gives CASRSEGASYEQYF.

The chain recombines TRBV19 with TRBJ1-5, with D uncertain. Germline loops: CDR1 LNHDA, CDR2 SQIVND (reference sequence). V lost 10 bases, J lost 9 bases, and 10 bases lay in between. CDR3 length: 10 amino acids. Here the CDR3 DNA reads TGTGCCACTGGGAGTGGGCCCCAGCATTTT. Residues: CATGSGPQHF.

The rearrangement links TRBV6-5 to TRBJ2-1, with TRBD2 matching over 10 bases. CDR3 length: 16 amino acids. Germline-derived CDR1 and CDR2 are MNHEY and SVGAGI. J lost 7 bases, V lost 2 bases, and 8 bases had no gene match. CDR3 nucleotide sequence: TGTGCCAGCAGTTACGGTGTAGCGGGGGGTCGGAATGAGCAGTTCTTC. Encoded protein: CASSYGVAGGRNEQFF.